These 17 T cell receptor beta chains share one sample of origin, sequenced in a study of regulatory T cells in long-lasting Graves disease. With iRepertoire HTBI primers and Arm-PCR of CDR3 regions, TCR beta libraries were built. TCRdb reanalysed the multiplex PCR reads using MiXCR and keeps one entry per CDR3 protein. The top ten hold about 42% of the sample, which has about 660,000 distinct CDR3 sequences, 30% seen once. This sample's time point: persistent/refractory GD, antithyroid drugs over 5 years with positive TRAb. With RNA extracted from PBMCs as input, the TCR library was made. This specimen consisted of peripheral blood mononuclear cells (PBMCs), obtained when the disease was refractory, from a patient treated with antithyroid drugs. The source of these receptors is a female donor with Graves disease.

The CDR3 loop reads CASSNRVDSPLHF. The CDR3 DNA reads as TGTGCCAGCAGTAACAGGGTTGATTCACCCCTCCACTTT. The chain couples TRBV7-6 to TRBJ1-6, with a weak D call TRBD1 (6 bases). Trimming left V 6 bases short and J 8 bases short, with 11 bases between. The CDR3 consists of 13 residues. Germline V CDR1 and CDR2: SGHVS, FNYEAQ.

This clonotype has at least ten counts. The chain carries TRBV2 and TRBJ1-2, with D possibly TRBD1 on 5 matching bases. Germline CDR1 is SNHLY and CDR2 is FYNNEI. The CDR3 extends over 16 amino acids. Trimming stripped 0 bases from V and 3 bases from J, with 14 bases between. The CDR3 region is CASSEARRGSDYGYTF. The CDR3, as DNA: TGTGCCAGCAGTGAAGCCCGAAGGGGAAGCGACTATGGCTACACCTTC.

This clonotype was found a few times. In DNA, the CDR3 is TGTGCCTGGAGTGACATCATGAACACTGAAGCTTTCTTT. Residues: CAWSDIMNTEAFF. The V gene is TRBV30, the J gene TRBJ1-1, with D hard to call. The CDR3 extends over 13 amino acids. Trimming pared 1 base from V and 0 bases from J, leaving 6 bases between. Germline CDR1 is GTSNPN and CDR2 is SVGIG (reference sequence). Looking up the rest from reference TRBV30 and TRBJ1-1 gives the full variable domain: SQTIHQWPATLVQPVGSPLSLECTVEGTSNPNLYWYRQAAGRGLQLLFYSVGIGQISSEVPQNLSASRPQDRQFILSSKKLLLSDSGFYLCAWSDIMNTEAFFGQGTRLTVV.

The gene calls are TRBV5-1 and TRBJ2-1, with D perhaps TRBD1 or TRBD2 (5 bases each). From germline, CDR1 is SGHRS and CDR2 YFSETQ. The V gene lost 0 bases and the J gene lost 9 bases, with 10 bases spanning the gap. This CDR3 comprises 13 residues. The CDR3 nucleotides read TGCGCCAGCAGCTTGGTTGTAGGGACTGAGCAGTTCTTC. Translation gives CASSLVVGTEQFF.

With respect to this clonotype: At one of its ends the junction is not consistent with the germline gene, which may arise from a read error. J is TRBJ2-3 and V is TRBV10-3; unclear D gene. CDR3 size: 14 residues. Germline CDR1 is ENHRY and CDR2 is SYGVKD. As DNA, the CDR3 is TGTGCCATTAGTGAAGTGGTTAGCACAGATACGCAGTATTTT. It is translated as CAISEVVSTDTQYF.

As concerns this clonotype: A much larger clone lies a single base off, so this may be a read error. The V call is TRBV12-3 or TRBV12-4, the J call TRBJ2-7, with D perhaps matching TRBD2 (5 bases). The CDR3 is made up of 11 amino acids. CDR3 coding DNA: TGTGCCGGCAGTTCTGGACTCACGGTGCACTTC. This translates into CAGSSGLTVHF.

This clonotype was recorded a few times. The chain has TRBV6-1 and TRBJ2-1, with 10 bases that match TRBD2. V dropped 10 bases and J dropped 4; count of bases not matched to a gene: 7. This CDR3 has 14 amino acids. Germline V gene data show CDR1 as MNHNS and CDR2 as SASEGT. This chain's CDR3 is CATFGTSVYNEQFF. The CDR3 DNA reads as TGTGCCACCTTCGGGACTAGCGTTTACAATGAGCAGTTCTTC.

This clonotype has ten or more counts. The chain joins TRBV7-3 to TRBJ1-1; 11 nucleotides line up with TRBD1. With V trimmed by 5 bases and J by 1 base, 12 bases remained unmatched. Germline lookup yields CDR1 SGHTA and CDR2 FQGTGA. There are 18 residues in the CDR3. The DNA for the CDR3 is TGTGCCAGCAGCCACTACCGGGACAGGGGGATCGGGAACACTGAAGCTTTCTTT. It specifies CASSHYRDRGIGNTEAFF.

The chain's CDR3 is CASRVTLLGSSYEQYF. The CDR3, as DNA: TGTGCCAGCAGGGTGACTCTGCTAGGATCCTCCTACGAGCAGTACTTC. The rearrangement links TRBV6-1 to TRBJ2-7; D unclear. The CDR3 length is 16 residues. Trimming took 6 bases from V and 0 from J, leaving 18 bases between them. Germline V lookup: CDR1 MNHNS, CDR2 SASEGT.

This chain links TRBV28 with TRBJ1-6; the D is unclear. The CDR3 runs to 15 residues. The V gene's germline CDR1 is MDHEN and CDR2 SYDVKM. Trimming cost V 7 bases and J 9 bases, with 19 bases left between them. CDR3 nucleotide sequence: TGTGCCAGCAATAGTCAGACCGGGGTTCGTTCACCCCTCCACTTT. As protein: CASNSQTGVRSPLHF. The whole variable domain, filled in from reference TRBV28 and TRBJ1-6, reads DVKVTQSSRYLVKRTGEKVFLECVQDMDHENMFWYRQDPGLGLRLIYFSYDVKMKEKGDIPEGYSVSREKKERFSLILESASTNQTSMYLCASNSQTGVRSPLHFGNGTRLTVT.

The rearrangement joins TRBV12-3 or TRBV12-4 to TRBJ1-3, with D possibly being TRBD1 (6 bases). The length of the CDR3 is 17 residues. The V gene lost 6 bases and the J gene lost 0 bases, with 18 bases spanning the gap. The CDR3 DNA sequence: TGTGCCAGCAGGGGGCAGGGGCCTCGGAGCTCTGGAAACACCATATATTTT. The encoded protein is CASRGQGPRSSGNTIYF.

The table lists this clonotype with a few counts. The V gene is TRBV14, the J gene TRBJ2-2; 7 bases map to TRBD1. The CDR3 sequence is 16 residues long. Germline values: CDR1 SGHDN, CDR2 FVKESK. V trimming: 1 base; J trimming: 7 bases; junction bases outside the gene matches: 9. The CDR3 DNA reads TGTGCCAGCAGCCAAGTCCACAGGGGTTTCGGCGGGGAGCTGTTTTTT. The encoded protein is CASSQVHRGFGGELFF.

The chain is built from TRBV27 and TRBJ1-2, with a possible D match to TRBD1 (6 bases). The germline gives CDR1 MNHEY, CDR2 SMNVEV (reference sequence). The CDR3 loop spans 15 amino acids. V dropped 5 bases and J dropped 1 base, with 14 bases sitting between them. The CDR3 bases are TGTGCCAGCAGTAGGGATGACAGGCTTAACTATGGCTACACCTTC. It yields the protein CASSRDDRLNYGYTF.

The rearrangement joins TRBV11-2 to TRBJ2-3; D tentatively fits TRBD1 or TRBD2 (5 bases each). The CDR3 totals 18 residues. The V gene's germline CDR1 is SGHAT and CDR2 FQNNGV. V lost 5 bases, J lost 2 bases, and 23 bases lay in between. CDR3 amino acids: CASSPKLQGSSTTDTQYF. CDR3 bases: TGTGCCAGCAGCCCCAAGCTCCAGGGTTCTAGCACCACAGATACGCAGTATTTT.

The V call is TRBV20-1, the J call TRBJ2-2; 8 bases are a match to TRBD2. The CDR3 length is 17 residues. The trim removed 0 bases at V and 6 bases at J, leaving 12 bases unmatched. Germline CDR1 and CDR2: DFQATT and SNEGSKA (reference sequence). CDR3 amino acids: CSARDRIRTSYAGELFF. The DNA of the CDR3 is TGCAGTGCTAGAGATAGGATTCGGACTAGCTATGCCGGGGAGCTGTTTTTT.

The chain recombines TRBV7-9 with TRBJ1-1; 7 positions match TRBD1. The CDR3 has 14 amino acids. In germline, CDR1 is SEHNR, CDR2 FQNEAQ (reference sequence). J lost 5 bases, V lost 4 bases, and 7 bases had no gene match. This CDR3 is CASSSRQGWTEAFF. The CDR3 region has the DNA TGTGCCAGCAGCTCCAGACAGGGTTGGACTGAAGCTTTCTTT. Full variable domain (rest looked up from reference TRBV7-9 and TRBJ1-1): DTGVSQNPRHKITKRGQNVTFRCDPISEHNRLYWYRQTLGQGPEFLTYFQNEAQLEKSRLLSDRFSAERPKGSFSTLEIQRTEQGDSAMYLCASSSRQGWTEAFFGQGTRLTVV.

CDR3 in amino acids: CASTRGQGSGELFF. The CDR3 bases are TGTGCCAGCACCAGGGGACAGGGGTCCGGGGAGCTGTTTTTT. The chain links TRBV6-1 to TRBJ2-2; 10 bases match TRBD1. The CDR3 extends over 14 amino acids. Trimming took 7 bases from V and 6 from J; bases not matched to a gene: 5. The germline V gene encodes CDR1 MNHNS and CDR2 SASEGT.